The clone carrying this T cell receptor beta chain was seen at least ten times. The record originates from a study of T-cell reconstitution after alpha-beta-depleted transplantation in children. The length of the CDR3 is 16 residues. The J segment lost 1 base and the V segment lost 6 bases, leaving 7 bases of the junction unmatched. CDR1 is MNHEY and CDR2 is SMNVEV in the germline V gene (reference sequence). Preparing the TCRbeta library involved the use of unique molecular identifiers. TCRdb re-analysed the PCR reads in MiXCR, keeping a single row per CDR3 protein. The data show 150,000 to 250,000 distinct CDR3 sequences, with more than 12% seen just once and about 13% held by the top ten.

This specimen was PBMCs from the stem cell graft donor, taken from the stem cell graft. The receptor was derived from a human donor who donated a stem cell graft to a child with acute lymphoblastic leukemia. The chain employs TRBV27 and TRBJ2-7; TRBD2 aligns across 12 bases. The CDR3 region has the DNA TGTGCCAGCAGCACCGGGACTAGCGGGCTTTCCTACGAGCAGTACTTC. Protein sequence: CASSTGTSGLSYEQYF.